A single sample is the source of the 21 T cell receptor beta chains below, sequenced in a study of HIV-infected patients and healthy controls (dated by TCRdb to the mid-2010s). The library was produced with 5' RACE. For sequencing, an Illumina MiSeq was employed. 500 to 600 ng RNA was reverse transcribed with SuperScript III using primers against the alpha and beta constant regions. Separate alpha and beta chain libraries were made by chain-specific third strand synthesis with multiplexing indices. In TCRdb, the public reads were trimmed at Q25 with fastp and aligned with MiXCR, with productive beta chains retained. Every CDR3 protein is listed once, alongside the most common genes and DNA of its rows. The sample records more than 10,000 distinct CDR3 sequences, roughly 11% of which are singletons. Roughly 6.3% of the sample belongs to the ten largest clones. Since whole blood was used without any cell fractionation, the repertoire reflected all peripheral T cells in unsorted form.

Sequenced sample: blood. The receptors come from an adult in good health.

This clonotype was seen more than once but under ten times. The CDR3 reads CASSTQGFRAGGYNEQFF. The CDR3 DNA sequence: TGTGCCAGCAGTACCCAGGGGTTCCGAGCGGGAGGCTACAATGAGCAGTTCTTC. V and J are TRBV6-2 or TRBV6-3 and TRBJ2-1; 9 bases match TRBD2. The trim removed 5 bases at V and 3 bases at J, leaving 14 bases unmatched. The germline V gene encodes CDR1 MNHEY and CDR2 SVGEGT. The CDR3 is 18 residues long.

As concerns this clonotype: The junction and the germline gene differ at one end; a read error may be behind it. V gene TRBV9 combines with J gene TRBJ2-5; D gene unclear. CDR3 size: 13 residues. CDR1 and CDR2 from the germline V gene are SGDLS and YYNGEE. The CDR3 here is CASSIGPKETQYF. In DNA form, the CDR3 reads TGTGCCAGCAGCATAGGGCCCAAAGAAACCCAGTACTTC.

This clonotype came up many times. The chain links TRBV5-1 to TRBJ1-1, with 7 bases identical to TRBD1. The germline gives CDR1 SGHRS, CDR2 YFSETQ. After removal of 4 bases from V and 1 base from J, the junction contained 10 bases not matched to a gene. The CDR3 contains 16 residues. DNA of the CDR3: TGCGCCAGCAGCCTAAAACCGGGACAGCCGAACACTGAAGCTTTCTTT. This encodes CASSLKPGQPNTEAFF.

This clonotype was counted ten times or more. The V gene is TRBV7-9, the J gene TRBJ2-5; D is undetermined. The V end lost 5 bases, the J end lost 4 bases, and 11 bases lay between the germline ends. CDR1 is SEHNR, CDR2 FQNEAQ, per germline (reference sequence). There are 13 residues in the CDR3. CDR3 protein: CASSPRVGETQYF. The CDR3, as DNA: TGTGCCAGCAGCCCAAGAGTTGGAGAGACCCAGTACTTC. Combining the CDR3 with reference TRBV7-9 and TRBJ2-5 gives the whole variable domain DTGVSQNPRHKITKRGQNVTFRCDPISEHNRLYWYRQTLGQGPEFLTYFQNEAQLEKSRLLSDRFSAERPKGSFSTLEIQRTEQGDSAMYLCASSPRVGETQYFGPGTRLLVL.

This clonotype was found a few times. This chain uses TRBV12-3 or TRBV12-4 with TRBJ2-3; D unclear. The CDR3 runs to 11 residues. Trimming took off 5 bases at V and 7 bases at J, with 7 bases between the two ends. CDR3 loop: CASSPTYTQYF. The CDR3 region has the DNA TGTGCCAGCAGTCCAACTTATACGCAGTATTTT.

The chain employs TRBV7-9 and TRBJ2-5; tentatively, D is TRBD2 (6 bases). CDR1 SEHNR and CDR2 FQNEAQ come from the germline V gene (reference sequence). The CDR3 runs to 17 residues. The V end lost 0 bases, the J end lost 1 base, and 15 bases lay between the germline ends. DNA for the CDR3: TGTGCCAGCAGCTTAGCGACCGGAGCGGGCTCCCAAGAGACCCAGTACTTC. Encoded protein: CASSLATGAGSQETQYF.

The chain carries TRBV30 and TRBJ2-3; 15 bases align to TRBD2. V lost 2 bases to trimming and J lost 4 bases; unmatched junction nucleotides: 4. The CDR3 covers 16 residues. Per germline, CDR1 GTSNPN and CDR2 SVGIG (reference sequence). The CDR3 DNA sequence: TGTGCCTGGAGTCCGGGACTAGCGGGAGGTCCAGATACGCAGTATTTT. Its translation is CAWSPGLAGGPDTQYF.

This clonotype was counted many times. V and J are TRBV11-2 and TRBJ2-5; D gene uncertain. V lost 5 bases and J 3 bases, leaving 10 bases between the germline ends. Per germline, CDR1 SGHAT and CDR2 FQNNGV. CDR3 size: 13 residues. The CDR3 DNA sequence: TGTGCCAGCAGCCCGGGTCCTAAAGAGACCCAGTACTTC. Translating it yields CASSPGPKETQYF. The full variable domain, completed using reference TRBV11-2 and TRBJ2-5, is EAGVAQSPRYKIIEKRQSVAFWCNPISGHATLYWYQQILGQGPKLLIQFQNNGVVDDSQLPKDRFSAERLKGVDSTLKIQPAKLEDSAVYLCASSPGPKETQYFGPGTRLLVL.

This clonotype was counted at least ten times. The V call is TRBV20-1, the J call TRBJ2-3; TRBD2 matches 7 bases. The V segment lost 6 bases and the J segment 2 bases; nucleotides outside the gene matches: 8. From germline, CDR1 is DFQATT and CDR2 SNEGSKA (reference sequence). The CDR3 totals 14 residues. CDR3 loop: CSAPAAGVTDTQYF. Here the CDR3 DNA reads TGCAGTGCCCCAGCGGCGGGGGTCACAGATACGCAGTATTTT.

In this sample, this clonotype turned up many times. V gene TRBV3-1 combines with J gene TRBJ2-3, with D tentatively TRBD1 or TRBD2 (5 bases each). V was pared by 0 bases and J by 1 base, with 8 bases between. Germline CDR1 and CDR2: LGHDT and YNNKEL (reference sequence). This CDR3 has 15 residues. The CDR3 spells CASSQDRGRTDTQYF. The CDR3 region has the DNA TGTGCCAGCAGCCAAGATCGGGGACGCACAGATACGCAGTATTTT.

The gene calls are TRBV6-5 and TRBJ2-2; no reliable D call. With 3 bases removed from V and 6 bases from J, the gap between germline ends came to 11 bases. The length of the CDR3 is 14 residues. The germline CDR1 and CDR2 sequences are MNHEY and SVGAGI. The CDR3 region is CASSYVTGPGELFF. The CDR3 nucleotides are TGTGCCAGCAGTTATGTCACCGGACCCGGGGAGCTGTTTTTT.

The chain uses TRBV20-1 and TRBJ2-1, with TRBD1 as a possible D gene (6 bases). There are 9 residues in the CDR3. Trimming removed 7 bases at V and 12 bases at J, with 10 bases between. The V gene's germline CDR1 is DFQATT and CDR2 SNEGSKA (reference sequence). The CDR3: CSVETGQFF. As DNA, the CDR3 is TGCAGTGTGGAGACAGGGCAGTTCTTC.

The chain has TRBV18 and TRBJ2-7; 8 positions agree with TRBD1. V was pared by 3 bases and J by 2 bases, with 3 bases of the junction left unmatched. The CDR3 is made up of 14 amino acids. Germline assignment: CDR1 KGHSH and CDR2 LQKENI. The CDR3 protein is CASSPRTGTYEQYF. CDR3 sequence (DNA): TGTGCCAGCTCACCCAGGACAGGGACCTACGAGCAGTACTTC.

CDR3 sequence (DNA): TGCGCCAGCAGCCAAGTTAGTGAAAAACTGTTTTTT. This translates into CASSQVSEKLFF. V gene TRBV4-1 combines with J gene TRBJ1-4; D is undetermined. The CDR3 has 12 residues. The V gene's germline CDR1 is MGHRA and CDR2 YSYEKL. Trimming shortened V by 1 base and J by 7 bases, and 4 bases separated the two germline ends.

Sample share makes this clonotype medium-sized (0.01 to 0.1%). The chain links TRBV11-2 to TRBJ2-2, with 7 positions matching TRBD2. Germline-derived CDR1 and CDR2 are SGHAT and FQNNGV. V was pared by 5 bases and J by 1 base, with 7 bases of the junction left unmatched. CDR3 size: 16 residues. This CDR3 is CASSPRLALNTGELFF. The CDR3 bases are TGTGCCAGCAGCCCAAGACTAGCCCTGAACACCGGGGAGCTGTTTTTT.

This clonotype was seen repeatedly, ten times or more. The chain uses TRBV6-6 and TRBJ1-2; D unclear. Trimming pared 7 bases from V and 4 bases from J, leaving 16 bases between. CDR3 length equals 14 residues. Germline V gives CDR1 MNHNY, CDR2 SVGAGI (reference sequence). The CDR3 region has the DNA TGTGCCAGCAACTTAGACCAGGAGGGCTATGGCTACACCTTC. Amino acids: CASNLDQEGYGYTF.

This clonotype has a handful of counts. In DNA form, the CDR3 reads TGTGCCAGCAGTTCCCGGGACAGCCGAGTCTATGGCTACACCTTC. Translating gives CASSSRDSRVYGYTF. V usage is TRBV6-5 and J usage is TRBJ1-2, with 7 bases lining up with TRBD1. Germline-derived CDR1 and CDR2 are MNHEY and SVGAGI. V shed 4 bases, J shed 4 bases, and the junction held 9 bases outside the gene matches. The CDR3 covers 15 residues.

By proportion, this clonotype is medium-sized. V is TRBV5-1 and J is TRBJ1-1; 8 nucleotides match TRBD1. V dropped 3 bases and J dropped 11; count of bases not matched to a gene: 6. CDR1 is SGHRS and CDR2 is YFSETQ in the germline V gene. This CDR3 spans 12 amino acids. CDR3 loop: CASSSAGGEAFF. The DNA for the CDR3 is TGCGCCAGCAGCTCGGCAGGGGGCGAGGCTTTCTTT.

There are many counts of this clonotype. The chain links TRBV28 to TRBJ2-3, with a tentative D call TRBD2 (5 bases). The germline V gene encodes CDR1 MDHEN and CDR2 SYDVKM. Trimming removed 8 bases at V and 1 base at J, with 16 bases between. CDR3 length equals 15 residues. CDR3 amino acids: CASANQLGGTDTQYF. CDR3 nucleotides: TGTGCCAGCGCGAACCAGCTCGGGGGCACAGATACGCAGTATTTT.

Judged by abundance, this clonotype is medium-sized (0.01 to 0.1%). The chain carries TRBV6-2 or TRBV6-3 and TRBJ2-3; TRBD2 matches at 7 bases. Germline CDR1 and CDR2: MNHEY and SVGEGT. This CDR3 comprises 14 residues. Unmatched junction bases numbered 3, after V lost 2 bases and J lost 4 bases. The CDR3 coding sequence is TGTGCCAGCAGTTACGGCGGGAGTGCAGATACGCAGTATTTT. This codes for CASSYGGSADTQYF.

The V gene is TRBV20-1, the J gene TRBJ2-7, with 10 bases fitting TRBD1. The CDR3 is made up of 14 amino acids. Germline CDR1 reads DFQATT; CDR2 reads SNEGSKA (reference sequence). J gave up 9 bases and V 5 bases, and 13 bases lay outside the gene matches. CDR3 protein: CSADPGTGVRGQYF. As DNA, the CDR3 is TGCAGTGCTGACCCTGGGACAGGGGTACGAGGGCAGTACTTC.